The 24 T cell receptor beta chains below come from one sample, sequenced in a study of shared clonotypes between healthy human individuals. Assay used: immunoSEQ multiplex PCR; TCRdb lists only in-frame clones, some missing. The sample has 500,000 or so clones; approximately 94% are singletons. What was sequenced was naive CD4+ T cells sorted from blood. Subset noted: CD45RA+ positively selected. The receptors were gathered from a young woman in good health.

This chain uses TRBV28 with TRBJ1-2; D is possibly TRBD1 (5 bases). Germline V gives CDR1 MDHEN, CDR2 SYDVKM. The CDR3 covers 15 residues. V was clipped by 6 bases and J by 2 bases, with 16 bases between them. The CDR3 bases are TGTGCCAGCAGGGGTTCAGGGCTCGGGAACTATGGCTACACCTTC. Translating gives CASRGSGLGNYGYTF.

The chain carries TRBV6-1 and TRBJ1-3; maybe TRBD1 (6 bases). Trimming removed 1 base from V and 3 bases from J, with 13 bases in between. CDR1 and CDR2 (germline): MNHNS, SASEGT. This CDR3 comprises 16 residues. This CDR3 is CASSEDRDPLGNTIYF. CDR3 sequence (DNA): TGTGCCAGCAGTGAAGACAGGGATCCTCTTGGAAACACCATATATTTT.

The chain couples TRBV19 to TRBJ2-5, with 10 bases lining up with TRBD2. The tail of the sequence fits TRBJ2-7 better, so the J call may be wrong. The CDR3 has 18 residues. Germline V CDR1 and CDR2: LNHDA, SQIVND (reference sequence). The CDR3 here is CASSIDRLAGDPSYEQYF. CDR3 nucleotides: TGTGCCAGTAGTATAGACCGCCTAGCGGGAGATCCGTCGTACGAGCAGTACTTC.

V is TRBV2 and J is TRBJ2-7; D remains unclear. This CDR3 region has 14 residues. V dropped 3 bases and J dropped 1 base, with 10 bases sitting between them. Germline V gene sequence: CDR1 SNHLY, CDR2 FYNNEI. The DNA for the CDR3 is TGTGCCAGCAGTGAGTGGTCCGGGTCCTACGAGCAGTACTTC. Amino acid sequence: CASSEWSGSYEQYF.

V and J are TRBV30 and TRBJ1-6; 7 bases align to TRBD1. This CDR3 is built from 14 residues. The V gene end was trimmed by 2 bases and the J gene end by 3 bases; junction bases not matched to a gene: 1. Germline CDR1 GTSNPN, CDR2 SVGIG (reference sequence). DNA for the CDR3: TGTGCCTGGAGTCGACAGGGCTATAATTCACCCCTCCACTTT. Translating it yields CAWSRQGYNSPLHF. The whole variable domain, remainder taken from reference TRBV30 and TRBJ1-6, is SQTIHQWPATLVQPVGSPLSLECTVEGTSNPNLYWYRQAAGRGLQLLFYSVGIGQISSEVPQNLSASRPQDRQFILSSKKLLLSDSGFYLCAWSRQGYNSPLHFGNGTRLTVT.

The chain is built from TRBV15 and TRBJ2-5; TRBD2 matches at 9 bases. The germline CDR1 and CDR2 sequences are LNHNV and YYDKDF (reference sequence). J was trimmed by 3 bases and V by 1 base; bases with no gene match: 9. The CDR3 length is 17 residues. CDR3 sequence: CATSRGNRASGKETQYF. The CDR3 nucleotides read TGTGCCACCAGCAGAGGCAATCGGGCTAGCGGGAAAGAGACCCAGTACTTC.

This clone has more than one count but fewer than ten. The junction departs from germline at one end; a sequencing error may be responsible. The chain uses TRBV7-2 and TRBJ2-7; 7 nucleotides match TRBD2. Germline-derived CDR1 and CDR2 are SGHTA and FQGNSA. The CDR3 spans 13 residues. The CDR3 coding sequence is TGTGCCAGCAGCCCGAACCGGGACTATTCCCTCGGCTTC. Translating gives CASSPNRDYSLGF.

The J gene is TRBJ1-5, the V gene TRBV4-2; no clear D gene. This CDR3 contains 16 residues. Germline V lookup: CDR1 LGHNA, CDR2 YNFKEQ. V was pared by 0 bases and J by 0 bases, with 9 bases between. The CDR3 region is CASSQDQHLSNQPQHF. The CDR3 DNA reads TGTGCCAGCAGCCAAGATCAACACCTTAGCAATCAGCCCCAGCATTTT.

In the case of this clone: Other nucleotide sequences from this sample produce the same CDR3. This sequence joins TRBV4-1 and TRBJ2-1; no firm D call. This CDR3 is 12 amino acids long. Germline values: CDR1 MGHRA, CDR2 YSYEKL. The V gene lost 1 base and the J gene lost 7 bases, with 5 bases spanning the gap. The DNA of the CDR3 is TGCGCCAGCAGCCAAGTGGGTAATGAGCAGTTCTTC. It specifies CASSQVGNEQFF.

The chain links TRBV11-3 to TRBJ2-7, with 8 positions matching TRBD1. Germline V gene sequence: CDR1 SGHNT, CDR2 YENEEA. Trimming removed 5 bases from V and 3 bases from J; junction bases left unmatched: 6. There are 14 residues in the CDR3. The CDR3 spells CASSQHRGSYEQYF. For the CDR3, the DNA is TGTGCCAGCAGCCAACACAGGGGGAGCTACGAGCAGTACTTC.

The CDR3 DNA reads as TGTGCCTGGAGGGACAGGGGGCGCCGTTCCAACACTGAAGCTTTCTTT. Translation gives CAWRDRGRRSNTEAFF. J is TRBJ1-1 and V is TRBV30, with 11 nucleotides matching TRBD1. The germline CDR1 and CDR2 sequences are GTSNPN and SVGIG (reference sequence). This CDR3 is 16 amino acids long. The ends lost 3 bases at V and 2 bases at J; junction bases unmatched: 8.

This sequence joins TRBV28 and TRBJ1-2; perhaps TRBD1 as D (5 bases). Between the trimmed V and J ends, which lost 6 bases and 8 bases, there was a span of 19 bases. CDR1 is MDHEN and CDR2 is SYDVKM in the germline V gene. There are 14 residues in the CDR3. The CDR3 DNA reads as TGTGCCAGCAGCCCGGACCATTTCAAGGGGGGCTACACCTTC. Residues: CASSPDHFKGGYTF.

V and J are TRBV28 and TRBJ2-5; D is ambiguous. The CDR3 covers 12 residues. V dropped 2 bases and J dropped 4 bases, with 5 bases sitting between them. Germline V gene data show CDR1 as MDHEN and CDR2 as SYDVKM. The CDR3: CASSLMLETQYF. CDR3 coding DNA: TGTGCCAGCAGTTTAATGTTAGAGACCCAGTACTTC.

The genes are TRBV30 and TRBJ1-5; no firm D call. Trimming took 0 bases from V and 6 from J, leaving 9 bases between them. This CDR3 contains 13 residues. The germline V gene has CDR1 GTSNPN and CDR2 SVGIG (reference sequence). The CDR3, as DNA: TGTGCCTGGAGTGTTGAGGGATCTCAGCCCCAGCATTTT. It is translated as CAWSVEGSQPQHF.

This clone appeared a few times. The V gene is TRBV7-9, the J gene TRBJ2-7; D may be TRBD1 (5 bases). Germline V gene data show CDR1 as SEHNR and CDR2 as FQNEAQ (reference sequence). This CDR3 has 13 residues. Trimming cost V 4 bases and J 4 bases, with 11 bases left between them. In DNA, the CDR3 is TGTGCCAGCAGCTCCAACCAGGGTTACGAGCAGTACTTC. It yields the protein CASSSNQGYEQYF.

The genes are TRBV23-1 and TRBJ2-3; 12 bases are a match to TRBD2. TRBV23-1 is an open reading frame whose function is uncertain. The CDR3 runs to 16 residues. V shed 7 bases, J shed 1 base, and the junction held 6 bases outside the gene matches. CDR3 protein: CASTRLAGVCTDTQYF. DNA of the CDR3: TGCGCCAGCACGAGACTAGCGGGAGTCTGCACAGATACGCAGTATTTT.

The chain is built from TRBV28 and TRBJ2-1, with a weak D call TRBD2 (5 bases). The CDR3 is 12 amino acids. Germline V gives CDR1 MDHEN, CDR2 SYDVKM. The V gene lost 9 bases and the J gene lost 8 bases, with 14 bases spanning the gap. In nucleotides, the CDR3 is TGTGCCAGTTGGGAGAGGTCCTATGAGCAGTTCTTC. It specifies CASWERSYEQFF.

The V and J genes are TRBV5-1 and TRBJ1-5; D gene uncertain. CDR1 and CDR2 (germline): SGHRS, YFSETQ. The CDR3 contains 15 residues. The V end lost 2 bases, the J end lost 5 bases, and 14 bases lay between the germline ends. CDR3 DNA sequence: TGCGCCAGCAGCTTCACCGGGGAAAGCTATCAGCCCCAGCATTTT. Protein: CASSFTGESYQPQHF. The full variable domain, completed using reference TRBV5-1 and TRBJ1-5, is KAGVTQTPRYLIKTRGQQVTLSCSPISGHRSVSWYQQTPGQGLQFLFEYFSETQRNKGNFPGRFSGRQFSNSRSEMNVSTLELGDSALYLCASSFTGESYQPQHFGDGTRLSIL.

This sequence joins TRBV28 and TRBJ2-1; 13 positions match TRBD2. The V and J ends lost 6 bases and 8 bases, in that order; junction bases with no gene match: 7. The CDR3 is 15 residues long. Germline V gene data show CDR1 as MDHEN and CDR2 as SYDVKM. CDR3 in amino acids: CASSRTSGRVYEQFF. The CDR3 DNA reads TGTGCCAGCAGCCGAACTAGCGGGAGGGTTTATGAGCAGTTCTTC.

The chain employs TRBV27 and TRBJ1-1; D is perhaps TRBD1 (5 bases). With 2 bases removed from V and 2 bases from J, the gap between germline ends came to 12 bases. There are 15 residues in the CDR3. The germline V gene has CDR1 MNHEY and CDR2 SMNVEV (reference sequence). The CDR3 here is CASSLPGHQNTEAFF. As DNA, the CDR3 is TGTGCCAGCAGTTTACCGGGGCACCAAAACACTGAAGCTTTCTTT.

The table lists this clone with a count of one. The rearrangement joins TRBV15 to TRBJ2-5; D is tentatively TRBD1 or TRBD2 (5 bases each). CDR1 is LNHNV, CDR2 YYDKDF, per germline (reference sequence). V lost 6 bases and J lost 4, with 9 bases in between. The CDR3 extends over 12 amino acids. CDR3 coding DNA: TGTGCCACCAGTCGGGACCGAGAGACCCAGTACTTC. The encoded protein is CATSRDRETQYF.

The chain links TRBV2 to TRBJ1-5, with D unclear. Germline-derived CDR1 and CDR2 are SNHLY and FYNNEI. The V gene lost 6 bases and the J gene lost 4 bases, with 10 bases spanning the gap. The CDR3 length is 13 residues. CDR3 in DNA: TGTGCCAGCAGGGGAGACGTGAATCAGCCCCAGCATTTT. As protein: CASRGDVNQPQHF. Drawing the rest from reference TRBV2 and TRBJ1-5, the complete variable domain is EPEVTQTPSHQVTQMGQEVILRCVPISNHLYFYWYRQILGQKVEFLVSFYNNEISEKSEIFDDQFSVERPDGSNFTLKIRSTKLEDSAMYFCASRGDVNQPQHFGDGTRLSIL.

This clone was seen only once. CDR3 coding DNA: TGCGCCAGCAGCCATGGGGTCTGGGGGACTGGGGCCAACGTCCTGACTTTC. Translating gives CASSHGVWGTGANVLTF. J is TRBJ2-6 and V is TRBV4-1; D might be TRBD1 or TRBD2, each matching 5 bases. Germline V gene lookup returns CDR1 MGHRA and CDR2 YSYEKL. V lost 3 bases and J lost 2, with 14 bases in between. This CDR3 is 17 amino acids long.

This clone was seen once. For the CDR3, the DNA is TGTGCCAGCAGCCTACTTTCGACAGCTAAAGAGACCCAGTACTTC. Encoded protein: CASSLLSTAKETQYF. J is TRBJ2-5 and V is TRBV4-2; tentative D call: TRBD1 (5 bases). The V gene's germline CDR1 is LGHNA and CDR2 YNFKEQ. The CDR3 consists of 15 residues. V was pared by 4 bases and J by 3 bases, with 15 bases between.